This TCR beta chain was found in a study of T cells in Graves' hyperthyroidism and ophthalmopathy. Germline V gene sequence: CDR1 SGDLS, CDR2 YYNGEE. V trimming: 0 bases; J trimming: 5 bases; junction bases outside the gene matches: 3. The CDR3 contains 16 residues. TCR beta CDR3 regions were amplified from RNA transcripts. Primed by the HTBI set, a first-round RT-PCR was run on the TCR CDR3. TCRdb redid the calling of the multiplex PCR reads with MiXCR, one entry per CDR3 protein. The sample includes some 350,000 distinct CDR3 sequences, 12% to 15% of them seen just once. Thyroid ultrasound and orbital computed tomography, with clinical symptoms and serum thyroxine and TRAb, informed diagnoses.

This sequence was found in a woman between 55 and 75 years old with Graves' ophthalmopathy. This chain joins TRBV9 and TRBJ1-6, with 9 bases matching TRBD1. The sample taken for sequencing was blood. The CDR3 loop is CASSVARDRDNSPLHF. The CDR3 DNA sequence: TGTGCCAGCAGCGTAGCCAGGGACAGGGATAATTCACCCCTCCACTTT. The whole variable domain, filled in from reference TRBV9 and TRBJ1-6, reads DSGVTQTPKHLITATGQRVTLRCSPRSGDLSVYWYQQSLDQGLQFLIQYYNGEERAKGNILERFSAQQFPDLHSELNLSSLELGDSALYFCASSVARDRDNSPLHFGNGTRLTVT.